This record covers a single T cell receptor beta chain. The antigen remains unidentified. The protocol was immunoSEQ multiplex PCR, while the TCRdb copy is restricted to in-frame clones and leaves out a portion. The sample yields about 120,000 clones, roughly 95% seen once. These data are taken from a study of cytomegalovirus exposure and HLA in healthy donors. In the study overall: The 120 validation repertoires, a later analysis reported, used the same platform as the approximately 670 repertoires from the first cohort.

Trimming took 0 bases from V and 1 from J, leaving 9 bases between them. Germline CDR1 is MNHEY and CDR2 is SVGAGI. CDR3 size: 16 residues. Study-wide results and limits: There were some public TCRs occurring in many donors, but most TCR sequences were rare. In vitro data verified a few CMV-associated chains as specific for CMV antigens.

This clonotype originated in a young man in good health and CMV-seronegative. The rearrangement links TRBV6-5 to TRBJ2-2; D not resolved. Sequencing used PBMCs. Here the CDR3 reads CASSYSTPENTGELFF. CDR3 nucleotide sequence: TGTGCCAGCAGTTACTCGACACCCGAGAACACCGGGGAGCTGTTTTTT.